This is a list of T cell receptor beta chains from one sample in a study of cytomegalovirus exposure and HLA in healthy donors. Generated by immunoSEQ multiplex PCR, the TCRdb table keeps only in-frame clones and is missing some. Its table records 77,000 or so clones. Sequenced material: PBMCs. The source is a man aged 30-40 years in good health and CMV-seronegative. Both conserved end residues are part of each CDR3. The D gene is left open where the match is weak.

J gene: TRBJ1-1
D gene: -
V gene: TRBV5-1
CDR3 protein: CASSLERYYTEAFF
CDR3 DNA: TGCGCCAGCAGCTTGGAACGGTATTACACTGAAGCTTTCTTT

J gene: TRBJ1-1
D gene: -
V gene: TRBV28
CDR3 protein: CASSLTDYTEAFF
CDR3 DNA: TGTGCCAGCAGCCTGACAGACTACACTGAAGCTTTCTTT

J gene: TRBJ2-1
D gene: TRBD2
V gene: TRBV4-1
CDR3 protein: CASSQLAWGTSGNNEQFF
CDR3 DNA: TGCGCCAGCAGCCAGCTTGCGTGGGGGACTAGCGGTAACAATGAGCAGTTCTTC

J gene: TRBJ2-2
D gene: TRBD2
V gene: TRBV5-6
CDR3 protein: CASSFQRGGTGELFF
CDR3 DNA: TGTGCCAGCAGCTTTCAGCGGGGTGGAACCGGGGAGCTGTTTTTT

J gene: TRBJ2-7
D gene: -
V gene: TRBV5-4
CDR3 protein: CASSPDGGYEQYF
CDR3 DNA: TGTGCCAGCAGCCCCGACGGAGGCTACGAGCAGTACTTC

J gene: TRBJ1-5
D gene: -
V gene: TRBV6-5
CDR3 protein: CASTRQANQPQHF
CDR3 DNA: TGTGCCAGCACAAGACAGGCAAATCAGCCCCAGCATTTT

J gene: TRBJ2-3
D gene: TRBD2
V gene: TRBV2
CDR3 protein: CASKASGGQDTQYF
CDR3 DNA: TGTGCCAGCAAGGCTAGCGGGGGTCAAGATACGCAGTATTTT

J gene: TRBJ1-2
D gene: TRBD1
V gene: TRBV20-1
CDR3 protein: CSAWTGRGYTF
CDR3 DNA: TGCAGTGCTTGGACAGGTCGTGGCTACACCTTC

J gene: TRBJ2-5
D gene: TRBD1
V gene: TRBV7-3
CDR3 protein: CASSPQTGDQETQYF
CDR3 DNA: TGTGCCAGCAGCCCCCAGACAGGGGACCAAGAGACCCAGTACTTC

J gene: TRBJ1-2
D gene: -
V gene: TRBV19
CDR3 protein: CASSLGWGLRPVGYTF
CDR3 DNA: TGTGCCAGTAGCCTGGGTTGGGGACTAAGACCGGTTGGCTACACCTTC

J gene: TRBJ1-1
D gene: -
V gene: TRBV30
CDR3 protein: CAWSSLVNTEAFF
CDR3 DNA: TGTGCCTGGAGTTCACTGGTGAACACTGAAGCTTTCTTT

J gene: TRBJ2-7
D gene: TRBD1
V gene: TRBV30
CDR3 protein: CAWSVGQARYEQYF
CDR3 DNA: TGTGCCTGGAGTGTTGGACAGGCGAGGTACGAGCAGTACTTC

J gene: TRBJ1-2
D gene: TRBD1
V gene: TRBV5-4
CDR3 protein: CASSLDRVLYGYTF
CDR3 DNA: TGTGCCAGCAGCTTAGACAGGGTCCTTTATGGCTACACCTTC

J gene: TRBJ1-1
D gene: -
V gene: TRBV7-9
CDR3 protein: CASRAGLGTEAFF
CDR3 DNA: TGTGCCAGCAGAGCAGGGTTAGGCACTGAAGCTTTCTTT

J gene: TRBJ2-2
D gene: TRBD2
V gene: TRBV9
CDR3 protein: CASSVEGAGGRAGKLFF
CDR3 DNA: TGTGCCAGCAGCGTAGAGGGAGCGGGGGGGCGGGCCGGGAAGCTGTTTTTT

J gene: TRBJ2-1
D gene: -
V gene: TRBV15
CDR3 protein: CATSPTSLARGLYNEQFF
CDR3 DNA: TGTGCCACCAGCCCTACATCATTAGCACGCGGGCTATACAATGAGCAGTTCTTC

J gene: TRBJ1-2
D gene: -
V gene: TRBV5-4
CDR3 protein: CASSLPQGGGYTF
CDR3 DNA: TGTGCCAGCAGCCTACCCCAGGGTGGTGGCTACACCTTC

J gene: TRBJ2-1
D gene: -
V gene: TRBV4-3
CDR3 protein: CASSQDHDTYNEQFF
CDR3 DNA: TGCGCCAGCAGCCAAGATCATGACACCTACAATGAGCAGTTCTTC

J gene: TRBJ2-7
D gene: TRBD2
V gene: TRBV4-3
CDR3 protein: CASSPLAGGPHEQYF
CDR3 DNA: TGCGCCAGCAGCCCGTTAGCGGGAGGGCCCCACGAGCAGTACTTC

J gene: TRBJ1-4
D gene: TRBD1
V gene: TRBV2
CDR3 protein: CASSQNRGEKLFF
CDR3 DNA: TGTGCCAGCAGTCAAAACAGGGGTGAAAAACTGTTTTTT

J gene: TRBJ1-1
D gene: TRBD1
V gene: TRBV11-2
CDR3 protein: CASSLGGDREAFF
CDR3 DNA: TGTGCCAGCAGCTTAGGGGGGGACAGGGAAGCTTTCTTT

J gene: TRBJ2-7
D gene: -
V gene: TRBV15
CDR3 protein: CATSRDLRGEQYF
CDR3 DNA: TGTGCCACCAGCAGAGATCTCAGGGGTGAGCAGTACTTC

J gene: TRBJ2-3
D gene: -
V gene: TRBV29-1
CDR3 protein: CSPSSSGTDTQYF
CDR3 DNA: TGCAGCCCCTCCTCGTCTGGCACAGATACGCAGTATTTT